This TCR beta chain appears in the sequencing data of a study of CD8+CD57+ T cells in acquired aplastic anemia. Study details: Sorted cells (CD4+ and CD8+) yielded DNA amounts that averaged approximately 2.9 ug.

Using genomic DNA as the template, TCR beta VDJ and CDR3 profiling was carried out. TCRdb reprocessed the reads via MiXCR and lists one record per CDR3 protein. The data contain fewer than 200,000 distinct CDR3 sequences, less than 60% of them seen just once; the ten biggest clones take up about 1.7%. Remarks on this clonotype: Its antigen is not identified.

Overall study results and limits: There were 25 to 35 CD8+ CDR3 sequences that occurred in both patients and controls. CD8+ Simpson's diversity did not differ significantly between patients and controls.

An expansion of CD8+CD57+ cells by flow cytometry had been shown in patients chosen for sequencing. Patients had received no therapy at the time of blood sampling. The CDR3 runs to 17 residues. Germline V gene lookup returns CDR1 LNHNV and CDR2 YYDKDF (reference sequence). The ends were cut back, 8 bases at V and 5 bases at J, with 25 bases in the middle. The chain is built from TRBV15 and TRBJ1-5; D uncertain. Input material: sorted CD4+, CD8+, or CD8+CD57+ T cells (not recorded which) from PBMCs. The TCR sequence derives from a human donor with aplastic anemia. The CDR3 DNA sequence: TGTGCCACCTTACCGGGAGTGGATGGACGGTATGATCAGCCCCAGCATTTT. Its translation is CATLPGVDGRYDQPQHF.